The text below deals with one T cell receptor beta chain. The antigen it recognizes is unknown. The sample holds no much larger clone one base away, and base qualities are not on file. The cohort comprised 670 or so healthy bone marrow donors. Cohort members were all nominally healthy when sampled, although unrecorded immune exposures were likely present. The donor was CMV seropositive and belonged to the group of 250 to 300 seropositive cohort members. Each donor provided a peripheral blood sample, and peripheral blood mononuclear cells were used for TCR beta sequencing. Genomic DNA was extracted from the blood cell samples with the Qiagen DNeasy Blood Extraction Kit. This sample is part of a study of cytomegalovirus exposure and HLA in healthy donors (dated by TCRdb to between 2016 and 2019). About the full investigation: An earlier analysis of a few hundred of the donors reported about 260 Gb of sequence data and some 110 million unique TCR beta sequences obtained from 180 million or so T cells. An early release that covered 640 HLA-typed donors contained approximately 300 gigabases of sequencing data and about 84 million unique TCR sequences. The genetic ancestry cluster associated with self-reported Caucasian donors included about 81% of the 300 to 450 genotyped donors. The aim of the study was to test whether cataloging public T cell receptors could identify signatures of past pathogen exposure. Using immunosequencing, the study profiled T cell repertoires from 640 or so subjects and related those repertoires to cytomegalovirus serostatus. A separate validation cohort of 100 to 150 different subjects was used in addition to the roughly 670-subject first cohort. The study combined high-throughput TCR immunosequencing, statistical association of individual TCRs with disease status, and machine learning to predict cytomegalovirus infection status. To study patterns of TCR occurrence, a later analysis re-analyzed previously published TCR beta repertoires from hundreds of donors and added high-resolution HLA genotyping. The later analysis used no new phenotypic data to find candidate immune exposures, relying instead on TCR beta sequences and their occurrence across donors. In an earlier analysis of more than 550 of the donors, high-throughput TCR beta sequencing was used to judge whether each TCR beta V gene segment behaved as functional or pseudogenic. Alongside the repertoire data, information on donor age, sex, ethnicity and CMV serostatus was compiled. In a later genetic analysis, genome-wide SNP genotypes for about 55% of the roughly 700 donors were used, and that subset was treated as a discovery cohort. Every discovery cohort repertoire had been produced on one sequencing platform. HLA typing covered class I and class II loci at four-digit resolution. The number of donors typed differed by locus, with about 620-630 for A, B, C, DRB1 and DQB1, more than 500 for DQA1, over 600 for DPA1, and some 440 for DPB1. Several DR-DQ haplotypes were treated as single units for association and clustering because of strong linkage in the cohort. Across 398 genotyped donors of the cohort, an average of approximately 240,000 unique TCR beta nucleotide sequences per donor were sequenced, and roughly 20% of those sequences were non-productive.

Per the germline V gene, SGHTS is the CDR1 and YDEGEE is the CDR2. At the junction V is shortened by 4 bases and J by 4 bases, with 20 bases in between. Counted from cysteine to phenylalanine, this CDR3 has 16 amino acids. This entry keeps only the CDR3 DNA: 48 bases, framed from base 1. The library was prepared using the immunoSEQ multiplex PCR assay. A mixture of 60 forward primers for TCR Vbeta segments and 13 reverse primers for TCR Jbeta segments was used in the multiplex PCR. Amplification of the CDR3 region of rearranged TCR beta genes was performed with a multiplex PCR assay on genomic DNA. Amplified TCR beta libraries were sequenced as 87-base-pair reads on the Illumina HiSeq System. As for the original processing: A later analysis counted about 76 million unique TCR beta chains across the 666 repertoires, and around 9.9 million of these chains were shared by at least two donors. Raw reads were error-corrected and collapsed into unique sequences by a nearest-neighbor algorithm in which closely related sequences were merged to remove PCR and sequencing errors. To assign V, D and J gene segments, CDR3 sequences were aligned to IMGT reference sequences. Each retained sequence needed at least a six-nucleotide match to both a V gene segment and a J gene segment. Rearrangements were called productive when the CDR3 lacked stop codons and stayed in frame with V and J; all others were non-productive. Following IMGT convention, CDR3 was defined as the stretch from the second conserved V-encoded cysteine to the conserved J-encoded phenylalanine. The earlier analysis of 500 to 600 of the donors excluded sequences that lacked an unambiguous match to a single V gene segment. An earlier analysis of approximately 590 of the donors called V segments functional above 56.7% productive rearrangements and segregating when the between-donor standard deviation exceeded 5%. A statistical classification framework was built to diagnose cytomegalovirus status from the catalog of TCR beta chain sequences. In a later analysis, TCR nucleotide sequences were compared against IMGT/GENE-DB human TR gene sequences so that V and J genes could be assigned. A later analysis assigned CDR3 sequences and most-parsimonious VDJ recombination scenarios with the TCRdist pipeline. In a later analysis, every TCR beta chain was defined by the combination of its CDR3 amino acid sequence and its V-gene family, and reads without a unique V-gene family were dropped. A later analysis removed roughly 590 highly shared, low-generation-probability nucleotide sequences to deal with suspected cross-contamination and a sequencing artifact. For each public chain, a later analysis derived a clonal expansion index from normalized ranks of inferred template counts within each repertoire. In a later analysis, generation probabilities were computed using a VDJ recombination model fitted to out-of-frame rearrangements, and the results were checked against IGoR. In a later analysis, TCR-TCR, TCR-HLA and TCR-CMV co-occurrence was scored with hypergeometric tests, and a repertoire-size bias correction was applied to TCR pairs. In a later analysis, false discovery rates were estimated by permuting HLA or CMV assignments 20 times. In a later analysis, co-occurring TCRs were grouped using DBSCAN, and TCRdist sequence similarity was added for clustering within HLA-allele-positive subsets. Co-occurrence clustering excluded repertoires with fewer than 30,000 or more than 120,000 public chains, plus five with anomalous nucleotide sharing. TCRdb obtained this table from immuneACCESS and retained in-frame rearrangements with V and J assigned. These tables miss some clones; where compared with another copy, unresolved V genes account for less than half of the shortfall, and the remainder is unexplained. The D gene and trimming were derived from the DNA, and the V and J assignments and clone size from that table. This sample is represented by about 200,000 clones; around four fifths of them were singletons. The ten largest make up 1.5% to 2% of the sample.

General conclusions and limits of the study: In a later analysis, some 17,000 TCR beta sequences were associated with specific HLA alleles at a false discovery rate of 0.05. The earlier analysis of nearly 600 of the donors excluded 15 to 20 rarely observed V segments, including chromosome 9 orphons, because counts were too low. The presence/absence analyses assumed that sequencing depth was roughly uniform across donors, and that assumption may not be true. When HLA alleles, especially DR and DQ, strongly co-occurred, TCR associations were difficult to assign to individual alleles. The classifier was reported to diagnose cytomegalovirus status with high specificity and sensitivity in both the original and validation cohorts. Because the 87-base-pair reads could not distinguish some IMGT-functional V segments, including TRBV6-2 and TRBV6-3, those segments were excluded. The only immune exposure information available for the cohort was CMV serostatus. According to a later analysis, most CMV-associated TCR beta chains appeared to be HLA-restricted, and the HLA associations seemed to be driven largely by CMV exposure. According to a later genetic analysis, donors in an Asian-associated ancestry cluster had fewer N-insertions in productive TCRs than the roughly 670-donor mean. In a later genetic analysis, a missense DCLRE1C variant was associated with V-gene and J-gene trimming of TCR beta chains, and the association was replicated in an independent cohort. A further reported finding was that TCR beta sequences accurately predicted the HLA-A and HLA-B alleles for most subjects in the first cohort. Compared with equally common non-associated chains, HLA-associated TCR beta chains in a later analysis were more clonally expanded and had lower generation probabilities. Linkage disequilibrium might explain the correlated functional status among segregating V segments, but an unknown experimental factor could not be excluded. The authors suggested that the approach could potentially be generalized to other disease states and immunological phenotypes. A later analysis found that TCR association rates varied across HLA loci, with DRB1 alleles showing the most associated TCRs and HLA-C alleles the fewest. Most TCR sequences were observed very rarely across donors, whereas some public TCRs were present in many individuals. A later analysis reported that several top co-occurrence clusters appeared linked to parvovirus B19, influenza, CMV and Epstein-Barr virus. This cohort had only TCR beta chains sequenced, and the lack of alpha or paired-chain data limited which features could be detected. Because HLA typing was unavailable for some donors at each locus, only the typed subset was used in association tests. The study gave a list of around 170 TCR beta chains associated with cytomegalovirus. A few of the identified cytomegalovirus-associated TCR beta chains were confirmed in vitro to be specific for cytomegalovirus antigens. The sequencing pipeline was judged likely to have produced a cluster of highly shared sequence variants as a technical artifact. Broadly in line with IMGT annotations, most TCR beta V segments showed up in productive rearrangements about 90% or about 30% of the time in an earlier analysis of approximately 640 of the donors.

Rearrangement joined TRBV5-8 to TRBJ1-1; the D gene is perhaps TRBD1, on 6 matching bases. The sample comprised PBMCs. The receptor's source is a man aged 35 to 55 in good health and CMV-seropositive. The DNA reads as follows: TGTGCCAGCAGCCCGAGGGGGGGCTTTATTGGCACTGAAGCTTTCTTT. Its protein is CASSPRGGFIGTEAFF.